This T cell receptor beta chain emerged from a study of blood T cell repertoires in COVID-19. Assay used: immunoSEQ multiplex PCR; TCRdb lists only in-frame clones, some missing. The table includes some 130,000 clones, roughly 86% detected once. Germline loops: CDR1 MNHNS, CDR2 SASEGT. CDR3 length equals 15 residues. The germline V and J ends were trimmed by 1 base and 5 bases, with 13 bases remaining between them. The material sequenced was peripheral blood. This chain connects TRBV6-1 to TRBJ2-3; weak D call: TRBD1 (6 bases). The receptor was isolated from a woman aged 45-65 years who had recovered from COVID-19. The CDR3 sequence is CASSEGGLVGDTQYF. The DNA of the CDR3 is TGTGCCAGCAGTGAAGGGGGGCTCGTTGGAGATACGCAGTATTTT.